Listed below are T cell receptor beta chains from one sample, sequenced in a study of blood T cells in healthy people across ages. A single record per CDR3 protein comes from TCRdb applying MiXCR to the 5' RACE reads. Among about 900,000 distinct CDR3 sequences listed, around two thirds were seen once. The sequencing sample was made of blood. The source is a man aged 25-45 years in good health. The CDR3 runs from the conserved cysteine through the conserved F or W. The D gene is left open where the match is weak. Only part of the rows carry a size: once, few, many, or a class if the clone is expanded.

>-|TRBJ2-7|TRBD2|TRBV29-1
TGCAGCGTGGAGGACGGGGGGGAATCCTACGAGCAGTACTTC
CSVEDGGESYEQYF
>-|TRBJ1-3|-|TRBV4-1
TGCGCCAGCAGCCAAGCTCAGGCCCTAAGCTCTGGAAACACCATATATTTT
CASSQAQALSSGNTIYF
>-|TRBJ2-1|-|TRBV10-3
TGTGCCATCAGTGAGTACACAGGGGGAGGGAATGAGCAGTTCTTC
CAISEYTGGGNEQFF
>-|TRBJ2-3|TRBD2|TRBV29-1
TGCAGCGTTGAAGTGGGGGGGTCTAGCACAGATACGCAGTATTTT
CSVEVGGSSTDTQYF
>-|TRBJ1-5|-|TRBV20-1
TGCAGTGCTAGAGATCTCGGCCAGACCAATCAGCCCCAGCATTTT
CSARDLGQTNQPQHF
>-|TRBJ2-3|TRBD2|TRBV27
TGTGCCAGCACGAGCGGGGGGGAAGATACGCAGTATTTT
CASTSGGEDTQYF
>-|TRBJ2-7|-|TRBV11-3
TGTGCCAGCAGCTCGGACAGCGACGAGCAGTACTTC
CASSSDSDEQYF
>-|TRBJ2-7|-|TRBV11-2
TGTGCCAGCGGCTTAGGAGGGTTATACGAGCAGTACTTC
CASGLGGLYEQYF
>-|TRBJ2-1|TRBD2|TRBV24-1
TGTGCCACCAGTGATTTACCCCTAGCGGGGGGATACAATGAGCAGTTCTTC
CATSDLPLAGGYNEQFF
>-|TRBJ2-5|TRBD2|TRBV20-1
TGCAGTGCTAGAGATGGTAGCGGGGGGGTTATGAAGACCCAGTACTTC
CSARDGSGGVMKTQYF
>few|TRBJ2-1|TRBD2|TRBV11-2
TGTGCCAGCAGCCCCAAGGGGAGGGTGGGACCCTACAATGAGCAGTTCTTC
CASSPKGRVGPYNEQFF
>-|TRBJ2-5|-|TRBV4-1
TGCGCCAGCAGCCAAGATCGGGAAGCCCAAGAGACCCAGTACTTC
CASSQDREAQETQYF
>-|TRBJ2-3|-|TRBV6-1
TGTGCCAGCAGTATAAGACTAGCAGATACGCAGTATTTT
CASSIRLADTQYF
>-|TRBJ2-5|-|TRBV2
TGTGCCAGCAGTGAACAGGGTGCGTCCGAGACCCAGTACTTC
CASSEQGASETQYF
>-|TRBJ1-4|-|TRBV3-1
TGTGCCAGCAGCCAAGATCAGGACAGCAATGAAAAACTGTTTTTT
CASSQDQDSNEKLFF
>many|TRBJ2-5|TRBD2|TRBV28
TGTGCCAGCAGTCGGACTAGCGGGGCAGAGACCCAGTACTTC
CASSRTSGAETQYF
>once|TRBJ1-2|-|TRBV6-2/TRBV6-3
TGTGCCAGCAGCGTTACAGGACTTGGCTACACCTTC
CASSVTGLGYTF
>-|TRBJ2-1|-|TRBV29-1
TGCAGCGCCGAAGACAGGTGGGGCGATGAGCAGTTCTTC
CSAEDRWGDEQFF
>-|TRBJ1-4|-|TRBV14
TGTGCCAGCATGGGGGAACCCCCTGCAACTAATGAAAAACTGTTTTTT
CASMGEPPATNEKLFF
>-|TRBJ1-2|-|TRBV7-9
TGTGCCAGCAGCAACACCATACTGACAGGACTAGCTAACTATGGCTACACCTTC
CASSNTILTGLANYGYTF
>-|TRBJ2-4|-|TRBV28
TGTGCCAGCAGCCTCGCTCCAGCCAAAAACATTCAGTACTTC
CASSLAPAKNIQYF
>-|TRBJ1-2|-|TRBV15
TGTGCCACCAGCAGCCCAGCCAGGGCATCATACGGCTACACCTTC
CATSSPARASYGYTF
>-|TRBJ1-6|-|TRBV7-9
TGTGCCGGCAGCTTAGTACAGCTCGATTCACCCCTCCACTTT
CAGSLVQLDSPLHF
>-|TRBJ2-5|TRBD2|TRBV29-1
TGCAGCGTTCGGGCGGGGGTGCCCCAAGAGACCCAGTACTTC
CSVRAGVPQETQYF
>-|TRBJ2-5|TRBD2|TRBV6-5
TGTGCCAGCAGTTGCGGGGGAGGGGAGACCCAGTACTTC
CASSCGGGETQYF
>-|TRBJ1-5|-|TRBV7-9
TGTGCCAGCAGCCTAGAGGGAGGTCAGCCCCAGCATTTT
CASSLEGGQPQHF
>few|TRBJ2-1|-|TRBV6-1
TGTGCCAGCAGTGAAGGTTCTAGCTCCTACAATGAGCAGTTCTTC
CASSEGSSSYNEQFF
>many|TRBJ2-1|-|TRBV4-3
TGCGCCAGCAGCCAATATACGGGGGCCTACAATGAGCAGTTCTTC
CASSQYTGAYNEQFF
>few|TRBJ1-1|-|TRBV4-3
TGCGCCAGCAGTCAGGCGGGTGAAGCTTTCTTT
CASSQAGEAFF
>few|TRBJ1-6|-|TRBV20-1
TGCAGTGCTAGAGGGCTCGAGGAAGCGAATTCACCCCTCCACTTT
CSARGLEEANSPLHF
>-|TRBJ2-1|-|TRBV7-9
TGTGCCAGCAGTTACCAAGGACGGTACAATGAGCAGTTCTTC
CASSYQGRYNEQFF
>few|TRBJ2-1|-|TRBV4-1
TGCGCCAGCAGCCAACAGGGGACTCAGAGCTCCTACAATGAGCAGTTCTTC
CASSQQGTQSSYNEQFF
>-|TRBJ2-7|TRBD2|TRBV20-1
TGCAGTCCCTACCGGGGGGGGCCTGAGGACGAGCAGTACTTC
CSPYRGGPEDEQYF
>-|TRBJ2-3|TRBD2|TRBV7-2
TGTGCCAGCAGCTTAGATCCACGCCGGGGGGACACAGATACGCAGTATTTT
CASSLDPRRGDTDTQYF
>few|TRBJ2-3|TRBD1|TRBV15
TGTGCCACCAGCAGCCGGGACAGGGAAACAGATACGCAGTATTTT
CATSSRDRETDTQYF
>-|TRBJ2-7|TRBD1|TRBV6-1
TGTGCCAGCAGCGAGGACAGGGGCCAATCCTACGAGCAGTACTTC
CASSEDRGQSYEQYF
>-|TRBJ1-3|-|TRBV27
TGTGCCAGCAGTTTATCTTCGGGGAAGCGTTCTGGAAACACCATATATTTT
CASSLSSGKRSGNTIYF
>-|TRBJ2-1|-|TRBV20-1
TGCAGTGCTACCAGGACAGCTTACAATGAGCAGTTCTTC
CSATRTAYNEQFF
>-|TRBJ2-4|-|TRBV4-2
TGTGCCAGCAGCCGCGAAGAACAGGGTGGAGAGCAGTACTTC
CASSREEQGGEQYF
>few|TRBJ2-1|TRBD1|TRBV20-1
TGCAGTGCTGGAGGACAGGCCTACAATGAGCAGTTCTTC
CSAGGQAYNEQFF
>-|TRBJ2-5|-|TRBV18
TGTGCCAGCTCAGCCGCCGGACAGCAAGAGACCCAGTACTTC
CASSAAGQQETQYF
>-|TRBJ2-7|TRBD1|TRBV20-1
TGCAGTGCTAGCCTCACCCTAAGGACAGGGGGCGTGGGCGAGCAGTACTTC
CSASLTLRTGGVGEQYF
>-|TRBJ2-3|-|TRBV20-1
TGCAGTGCTAGAGATACGGGTCGTTGGGCGGTAGATACGCAGTATTTT
CSARDTGRWAVDTQYF
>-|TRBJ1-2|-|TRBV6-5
TGTGCCAGCAGTTCCCGCCCTAGGGATGGCTACACCTTC
CASSSRPRDGYTF
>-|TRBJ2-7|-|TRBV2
TGTGCCAGCAGCGCCCTCTTCGGGGTGTCCCACGAGCAGTACTTC
CASSALFGVSHEQYF
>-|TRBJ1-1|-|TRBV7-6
TGTGCCAGCAGCTTAGCGGGGGCAGACGAGGAAGCTTTCTTT
CASSLAGADEEAFF
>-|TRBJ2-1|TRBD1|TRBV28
TGTGCCAGCAGATTCGGGACAGAGAACAGTGAGCAGTTCTTC
CASRFGTENSEQFF
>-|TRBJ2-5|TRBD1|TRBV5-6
TGTGCCAGCAGCTTCGAGTGGTGGACAGGGAAAGAGACCCAGTACTTC
CASSFEWWTGKETQYF
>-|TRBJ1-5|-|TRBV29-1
TGCAGCGTTCAAGGGACTGGACAGCCCCAGCATTTT
CSVQGTGQPQHF
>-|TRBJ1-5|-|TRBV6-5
TGTGCCAGCAGTTACCTCGCAGGGTATAATCAGCCCCAGCATTTT
CASSYLAGYNQPQHF
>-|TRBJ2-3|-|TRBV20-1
TGCAGTGCTAGAGATCCGGGGCGGGGAAGCACAGATACGCAGTATTTT
CSARDPGRGSTDTQYF
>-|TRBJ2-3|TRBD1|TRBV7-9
TGTGCCAGCAGCCGCCAGGGGACAGTGATACTAAGCACAGATACGCAGTATTTT
CASSRQGTVILSTDTQYF
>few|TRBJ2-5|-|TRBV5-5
TGTGCCAGCAGCCTTAGGACAGACCCTCAAGAGACCCAGTACTTC
CASSLRTDPQETQYF
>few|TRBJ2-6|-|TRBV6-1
TGTGCCAGCAGTCTCACCACGGGCGGTGGGGCCAACGTCCTGACTTTC
CASSLTTGGGANVLTF
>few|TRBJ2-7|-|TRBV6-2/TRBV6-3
TGTGCCAGCAGTTACGTCGGCCCCCGGTACGAGCAGTACTTC
CASSYVGPRYEQYF